This T cell receptor beta chain emerged from a study of cytomegalovirus exposure and HLA in healthy donors. Overall study: Out of about 180 million T cells, an earlier analysis found over 100 million unique TCR beta sequences in total.

Both 60 Vbeta primers and 13 Jbeta primers went into the PCR. Generated by immunoSEQ multiplex PCR, the TCRdb table keeps only in-frame clones and is missing some. The table has some 110,000 clones, over 75% seen once; the top ten hold around 13%. Regarding this clone: What it binds is unknown.

Overall study findings and caveats: Both high specificity and high sensitivity reportedly marked the classifier's diagnosis of cytomegalovirus status. The study flagged roughly 160 TCR beta chains as cytomegalovirus-associated.

This CDR3 region has 13 residues. Trimming took 2 bases from V and 5 from J, leaving 11 bases between them. The V gene's germline CDR1 is SGHNT and CDR2 YYREEE (reference sequence). Each donor's status was that of a healthy bone marrow donor. J is TRBJ2-7 and V is TRBV5-4; TRBD1 is a possible D gene (5 bases). This clonotype was sampled from a woman in her thirties or forties in good health and CMV-seropositive. The sequencing input was PBMCs. As DNA, the CDR3 is TGTGCCAGCAGCTTTAATTGGGGCGACGAGCAGTACTTC. It specifies CASSFNWGDEQYF.